These 22 T cell receptor beta chains came from one sample sequenced in a study of response to subunit inactivated influenza vaccine. MiXCR, run by TCRdb on the RT-PCR reads, gives a single entry per CDR3 protein. The table has about 500,000 distinct CDR3 sequences, roughly 13% seen once. The starting material was PBMCs from blood, obtained roughly 48 days after vaccination. The receptor set was obtained from a man between 50 and 59 years old who received an inactivated influenza vaccine.

The chain carries TRBV21-1 and TRBJ2-1; the table's D call, TRBD1, was not checked against the DNA. TRBV21-1 is a pseudogene. This CDR3 is built from 16 residues. CDR3 loop: CASSKPGQGSYNEQFF. Here the CDR3 DNA reads TGTGCCAGCAGCAAACCGGGACAGGGGTCCTACAATGAGCAGTTCTTC.

This clonotype was picked up a small number of times. V usage is TRBV7-2 and J usage is TRBJ2-3; D is undetermined. V was trimmed by 0 bases and J by 7 bases, leaving 5 bases between them. The CDR3 consists of 12 residues. Germline V gene sequence: CDR1 SGHTA, CDR2 FQGNSA. CDR3 bases: TGTGCCAGCAGCTTAGCGCGAAATACGCAGTATTTT. Encoded protein: CASSLARNTQYF. The variable domain in full, with the rest retrieved from reference TRBV7-2 and TRBJ2-3, is GAGVSQSPSNKVTEKGKDVELRCDPISGHTALYWYRQSLGQGLEFLIYFQGNSAPDKSGLPSDRFSAERTGGSVSTLTIQRTQQEDSAVYLCASSLARNTQYFGPGTRLTVL.

This clonotype was recorded a few times. The rearrangement uses TRBV12-3 or TRBV12-4 and TRBJ2-7, with a possible D match to TRBD1 (5 bases). This CDR3 comprises 13 residues. Trimming cost V 6 bases and J 2 bases, with 11 bases left between them. The CDR3 DNA follows: TGTGCCAGCAGGAGAATAGGGGCCTACGAGCAGTACTTC. The encoded protein is CASRRIGAYEQYF.

This clonotype was picked up a small number of times. The rearrangement uses TRBV5-1 and TRBJ1-2; D gene ambiguous. The CDR3 loop spans 15 amino acids. Germline lookup yields CDR1 SGHRS and CDR2 YFSETQ. V lost 0 bases to trimming and J lost 0 bases, with 9 bases between them. CDR3 protein: CASSLGQSANYGYTF. CDR3 bases: TGCGCCAGCAGCTTGGGGCAGAGTGCTAACTATGGCTACACCTTC.

In its sample, this clonotype was seen many times. This rearrangement joins TRBV5-5 to TRBJ2-2; possibly TRBD1 for D (6 bases). Germline loops: CDR1 SGHKS, CDR2 YYEKEE (reference sequence). Trimming stripped 4 bases from V and 3 bases from J, with 16 bases between. The CDR3 is made up of 16 amino acids. CDR3 residues: CASSGKLGTYTGELFF. For the CDR3, the DNA is TGTGCCAGCAGCGGCAAGCTCGGGACATACACCGGGGAGCTGTTTTTT.

This clonotype has just a few counts. The rearrangement uses TRBV5-1 and TRBJ1-1; unclear D gene. The V gene's germline CDR1 is SGHRS and CDR2 YFSETQ. V lost 1 base and J 1 base, leaving 8 bases between the germline ends. CDR3 size: 14 residues. The CDR3 loop reads CASSLQSGNTEAFF. The CDR3 DNA reads as TGCGCCAGCAGCTTGCAGAGTGGGAACACTGAAGCTTTCTTT. The variable domain in full, with the rest retrieved from reference TRBV5-1 and TRBJ1-1, is KAGVTQTPRYLIKTRGQQVTLSCSPISGHRSVSWYQQTPGQGLQFLFEYFSETQRNKGNFPGRFSGRQFSNSRSEMNVSTLELGDSALYLCASSLQSGNTEAFFGQGTRLTVV.

J is TRBJ2-2 and V is TRBV12-3 or TRBV12-4; D unresolved. The length of the CDR3 is 16 residues. Trimming took off 1 base at V and 6 bases at J, with 15 bases between the two ends. The CDR3 nucleotides are TGTGCCAGCAGTTTAGACTCCCTTAGCCTCGCCGGGGAGCTGTTTTTT. Protein sequence: CASSLDSLSLAGELFF.

This clonotype came up a few times. This sequence joins TRBV15 and TRBJ2-1, with 8 nucleotides matching TRBD2. CDR3 size: 15 residues. In germline, CDR1 is LNHNV, CDR2 YYDKDF (reference sequence). After removal of 7 bases from V and 6 bases from J, the junction contained 11 bases not matched to a gene. CDR3 loop: CATTLGTSISNEQFF. CDR3 DNA: TGTGCCACCACCCTTGGGACTAGTATCTCCAATGAGCAGTTCTTC.

This clonotype was recorded at least ten times. The chain combines TRBV12-3 or TRBV12-4 with TRBJ2-5; D possibly corresponds to TRBD1 (6 bases). This CDR3 is 13 amino acids long. Trimming shortened V by 5 bases and J by 4 bases, and 11 bases separated the two germline ends. As DNA, the CDR3 is TGTGCCAGCAGTCCCCAGGGGCGAGAGACCCAGTACTTC. Protein product: CASSPQGRETQYF.

This chain uses TRBV5-1 with TRBJ2-7, with 9 positions matching TRBD1. Per the germline V gene, CDR1 is SGHRS and CDR2 is YFSETQ. CDR3 length: 16 amino acids. V lost 4 bases to trimming and J lost 2 bases; unmatched junction nucleotides: 10. In DNA, the CDR3 is TGCGCCAGCAGCGGGGGACGGGGGACAGGGACCTACGAGCAGTACTTC. Protein sequence: CASSGGRGTGTYEQYF. Filled out from reference TRBV5-1 and TRBJ2-7, the complete variable domain reads KAGVTQTPRYLIKTRGQQVTLSCSPISGHRSVSWYQQTPGQGLQFLFEYFSETQRNKGNFPGRFSGRQFSNSRSEMNVSTLELGDSALYLCASSGGRGTGTYEQYFGPGTRLTVT.

There are many counts of this clonotype. The gene calls are TRBV7-6 and TRBJ2-7; D not certain. CDR1 SGHVS and CDR2 FNYEAQ come from the germline V gene. V lost 0 bases and J 0 bases, leaving 9 bases between the germline ends. The CDR3 length is 15 residues. The CDR3 nucleotides are TGTGCCAGCAGCTTAGCACCGGAGAGCTCCTACGAGCAGTACTTC. This sequence encodes CASSLAPESSYEQYF.

This clonotype has just a few counts. V usage is TRBV30 and J usage is TRBJ1-1; D is ambiguous. In germline, CDR1 is GTSNPN, CDR2 SVGIG (reference sequence). This CDR3 contains 11 residues. V lost 2 bases to trimming and J lost 6 bases, with 7 bases between them. The CDR3 DNA reads as TGTGCCTGGAGTACCCGGTCTGAAGCTTTCTTT. It yields the protein CAWSTRSEAFF. The whole variable domain, filled in from reference TRBV30 and TRBJ1-1, reads SQTIHQWPATLVQPVGSPLSLECTVEGTSNPNLYWYRQAAGRGLQLLFYSVGIGQISSEVPQNLSASRPQDRQFILSSKKLLLSDSGFYLCAWSTRSEAFFGQGTRLTVV.

In this sample, this clonotype turned up many times. The J gene is TRBJ2-1, the V gene TRBV20-1; 14 bases agree with TRBD2. CDR1 and CDR2 from the germline V gene are DFQATT and SNEGSKA (reference sequence). The CDR3 totals 16 residues. The V segment lost 2 bases and the J segment 3 bases; nucleotides outside the gene matches: 3. The CDR3 region has the DNA TGCAGTGCTAGAATGGGACTAGCGGGAGTCTACAATGAGCAGTTCTTC. It codes for CSARMGLAGVYNEQFF.

This chain joins TRBV6-5 and TRBJ1-2, with 10 nucleotides matching TRBD1. Trimming took 0 bases from V and 3 from J; bases not matched to a gene: 7. CDR1 is MNHEY, CDR2 SVGAGI, per germline. CDR3 length: 17 residues. CDR3 bases: TGTGCCAGCAGTTACTCGCAGACAGGGGGCGATGACTATGGCTACACCTTC. This encodes CASSYSQTGGDDYGYTF.

This clonotype was observed a few times. The chain couples TRBV6-2 or TRBV6-3 to TRBJ2-1; a possible D gene is TRBD2 (6 bases). The ends were cut back, 2 bases at V and 2 bases at J, with 13 bases in the middle. The germline V gene has CDR1 MNHEY and CDR2 SVGEGT. This CDR3 is built from 16 residues. CDR3 residues: CASSYEAGGPYNEQFF. CDR3 in DNA: TGTGCCAGCAGTTACGAAGCCGGGGGACCCTACAATGAGCAGTTCTTC.

V gene TRBV12-3 or TRBV12-4 combines with J gene TRBJ1-3, with D unclear. Trimming shortened V by 3 bases and J by 2 bases, and 11 bases separated the two germline ends. The CDR3 consists of 15 residues. The CDR3 sequence: CASSFLGTTGNTIYF. In DNA, the CDR3 is TGTGCCAGCAGTTTTCTGGGTACCACTGGAAACACCATATATTTT.

The sample holds a few counts of this clonotype. The DNA of the CDR3 is TGTGCCAGCAGTCCCTCAACGTTTAGCAATCAGCCCCAGCATTTT. This encodes CASSPSTFSNQPQHF. The rearrangement joins TRBV6-1 to TRBJ1-5; no definite D call. Per the germline V gene, CDR1 is MNHNS and CDR2 is SASEGT. CDR3 length: 15 amino acids. V was pared by 5 bases and J by 0 bases, with 11 bases between.

This clonotype appeared a few times. The chain links TRBV11-2 to TRBJ2-5, with D perhaps TRBD2 (5 bases). Germline loops: CDR1 SGHAT, CDR2 FQNNGV. The V end was cut by 0 bases, the J end by 4 bases, with 9 bases between. The CDR3 length is 14 residues. CDR3 DNA sequence: TGTGCCAGCAGCTTAGAGGCGGGTCGAGAGACCCAGTACTTC. Its protein is CASSLEAGRETQYF.

This clonotype has only a few counts. The V and J genes are TRBV7-2 and TRBJ2-5; no reliable D call. The CDR3 spans 13 residues. From germline, CDR1 is SGHTA and CDR2 FQGNSA. Trimming took 5 bases from V and 5 from J, leaving 12 bases between them. In DNA form, the CDR3 reads TGTGCCAGCAGCAAACTAAGGCAGGAGACCCAGTACTTC. Protein: CASSKLRQETQYF.

This clonotype was observed a few times. This chain joins TRBV10-3 and TRBJ2-1; 9 nucleotides match TRBD2. This CDR3 comprises 18 residues. The J segment lost 5 bases and the V segment lost 10 bases, leaving 21 bases of the junction unmatched. Germline loops: CDR1 ENHRY, CDR2 SYGVKD. The chain's CDR3 is CATGSGGGGQKRDNEQFF. The CDR3 DNA reads as TGTGCCACCGGGTCTGGCGGGGGGGGACAAAAGCGAGACAATGAGCAGTTCTTC.

The gene calls are TRBV20-1 and TRBJ2-5, with D uncertain. Trimming cost V 3 bases and J 5 bases, with 13 bases left between them. The CDR3 consists of 13 residues. Germline CDR1 and CDR2: DFQATT and SNEGSKA (reference sequence). CDR3 coding DNA: TGCAGTGCTAGGCAGGCGGACGGGGAGACCCAGTACTTC. It translates to CSARQADGETQYF.

This clonotype showed up many times. The chain has TRBV12-3 or TRBV12-4 and TRBJ2-7, with D unclear. Trimming removed 6 bases at V and 2 bases at J, with 11 bases between. This CDR3 has 13 amino acids. The CDR3 loop is CASSPIQAYEQYF. The CDR3 DNA reads as TGTGCCAGCAGCCCGATCCAAGCCTACGAGCAGTACTTC.